The 3 T cell receptor beta chains reported below all come from one sample, sequenced in a study of T cells expressing NK-cell markers. TCRdb derives one entry per CDR3 protein from the 5' RACE reads, leaving out DNA. The sample table includes some 280,000 distinct CDR3 sequences. The sample was blood T cells: a sorted CD56 or NKG2C T cell subset, CD4+ or CD8+ T cells, or bulk PBMC T cells (not recorded which). The receptor set was obtained from a man aged 18-30 years in good health.

The genes are TRBV20-1 and TRBJ2-1; TCRdb calls TRBD2, which cannot be checked without DNA. The CDR3 has 14 residues. Germline V lookup: CDR1 DFQATT, CDR2 SNEGSKA (reference sequence). CDR3 in amino acids: CSARDPAGLNEQFF.

The rearrangement uses TRBV28 and TRBJ2-3; TCRdb's D call of TRBD1 is untestable without DNA. The CDR3 extends over 19 amino acids. CDR1 and CDR2 (germline): MDHEN, SYDVKM. The CDR3 sequence is CASSLPPGASGPSTDTQYF.

V usage is TRBV7-2 and J usage is TRBJ1-1; checking the TCRdb D call of TRBD1 is not possible without DNA. Germline loops: CDR1 SGHTA, CDR2 FQGNSA. CDR3 length: 16 residues. The CDR3 is CASSLALGRGNTEAFF.